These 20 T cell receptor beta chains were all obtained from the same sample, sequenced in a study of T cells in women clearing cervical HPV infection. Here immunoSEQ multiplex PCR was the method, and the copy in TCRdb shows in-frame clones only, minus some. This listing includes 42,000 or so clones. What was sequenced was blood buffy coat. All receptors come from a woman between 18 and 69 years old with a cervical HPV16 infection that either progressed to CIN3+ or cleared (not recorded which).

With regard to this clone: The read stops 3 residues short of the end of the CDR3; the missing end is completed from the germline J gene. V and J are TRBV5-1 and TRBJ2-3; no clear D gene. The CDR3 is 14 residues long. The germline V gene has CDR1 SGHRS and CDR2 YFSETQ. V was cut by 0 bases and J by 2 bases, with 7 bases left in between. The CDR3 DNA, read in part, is TGCGCCAGCAGCTTGGAGCAGGTCACAGATACG. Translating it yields CASSLEQVTDT. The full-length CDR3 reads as CASSLEQVTDTQYF.

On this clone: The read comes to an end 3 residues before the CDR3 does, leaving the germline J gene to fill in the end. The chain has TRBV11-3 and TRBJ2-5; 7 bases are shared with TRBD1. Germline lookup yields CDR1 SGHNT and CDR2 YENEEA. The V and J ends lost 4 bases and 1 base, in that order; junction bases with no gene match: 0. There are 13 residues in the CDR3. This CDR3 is CASSYRGQETQYF. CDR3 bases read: TGTGCCAGCAGCTACAGGGGCCAAGAGACC.

This chain's CDR3 is CASSFTSGGNTGELFF. The CDR3 DNA, read in part, is TGTGCCAGCAGCTTCACTAGCGGGGGGAACACCGGGGAG. This chain connects TRBV12-3 or TRBV12-4 to TRBJ2-2, with 11 bases aligning to TRBD2. The observed sequence ends 3 residues before the CDR3 terminus, with the missing tail filled in from the germline J gene. CDR3 size: 16 residues. The V segment lost 6 bases and the J segment 1 base; nucleotides outside the gene matches: 4.

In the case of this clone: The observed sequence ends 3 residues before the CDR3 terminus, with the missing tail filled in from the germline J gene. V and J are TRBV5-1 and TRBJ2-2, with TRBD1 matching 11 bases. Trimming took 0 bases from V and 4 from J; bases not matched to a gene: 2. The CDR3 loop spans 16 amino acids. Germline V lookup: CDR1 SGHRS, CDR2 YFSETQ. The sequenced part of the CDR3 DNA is TGCGCCAGCAGCTTGGCCGGGACAGGGGGCACCGGGGAG. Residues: CASSLAGTGGTGE. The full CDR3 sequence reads CASSLAGTGGTGELFF.

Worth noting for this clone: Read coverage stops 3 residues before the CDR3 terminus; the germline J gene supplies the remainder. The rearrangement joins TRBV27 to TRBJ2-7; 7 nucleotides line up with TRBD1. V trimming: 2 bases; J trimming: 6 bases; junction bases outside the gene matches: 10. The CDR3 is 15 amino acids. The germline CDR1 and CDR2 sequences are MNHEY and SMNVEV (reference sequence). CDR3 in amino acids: CASSLPSTGLGEQYF. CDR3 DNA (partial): TGTGCCAGCAGTTTACCTTCGACAGGGCTGGGCGAG.

The chain's CDR3 is CSARDLDTSGNTIYF. The DNA read from the CDR3 is TGCAGTGCTAGAGATCTGGACACCTCTGGAAACACC. The gene calls are TRBV20-1 and TRBJ1-3, with D possibly being TRBD1 (5 bases). The read is 3 residues too short to cover the CDR3 end, so that end is filled in from the germline J gene. The V and J ends lost 0 bases and 0 bases respectively, with 9 bases between them. Germline assignment: CDR1 DFQATT and CDR2 SNEGSKA (reference sequence). The CDR3 has 15 amino acids.

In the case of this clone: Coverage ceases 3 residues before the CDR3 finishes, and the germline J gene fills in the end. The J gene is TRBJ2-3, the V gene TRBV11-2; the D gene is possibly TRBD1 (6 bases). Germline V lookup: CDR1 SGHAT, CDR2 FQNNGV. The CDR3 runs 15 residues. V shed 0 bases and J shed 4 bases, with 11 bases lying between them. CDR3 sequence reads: CASSLEGAGADTQYF. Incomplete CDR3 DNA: TGTGCCAGCAGCTTAGAGGGGGCCGGCGCAGATACG.

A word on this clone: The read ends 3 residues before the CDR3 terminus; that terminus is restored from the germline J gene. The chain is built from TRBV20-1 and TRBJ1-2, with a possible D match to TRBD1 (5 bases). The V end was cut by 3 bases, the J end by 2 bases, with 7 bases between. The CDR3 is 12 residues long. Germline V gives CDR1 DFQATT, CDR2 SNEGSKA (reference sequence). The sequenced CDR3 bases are TGCAGTGCTAGGACAGAAAACTATGGC. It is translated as CSARTENYG. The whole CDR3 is CSARTENYGYTF.

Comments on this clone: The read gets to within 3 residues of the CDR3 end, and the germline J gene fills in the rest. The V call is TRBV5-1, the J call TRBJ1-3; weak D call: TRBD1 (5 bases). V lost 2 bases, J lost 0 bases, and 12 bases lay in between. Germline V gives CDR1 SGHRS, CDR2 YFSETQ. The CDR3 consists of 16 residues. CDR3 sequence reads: CASSLDLQGSGNTIYF. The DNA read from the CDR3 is TGCGCCAGCAGCTTAGATCTCCAGGGCTCTGGAAACACC.

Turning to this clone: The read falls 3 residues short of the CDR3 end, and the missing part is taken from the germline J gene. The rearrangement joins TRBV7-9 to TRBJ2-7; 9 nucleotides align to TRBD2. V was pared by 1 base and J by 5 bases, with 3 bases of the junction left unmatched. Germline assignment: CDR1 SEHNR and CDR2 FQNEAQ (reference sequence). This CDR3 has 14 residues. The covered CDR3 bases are TGTGCCAGCAGCTTAGATAGCGGGGGCGACGAG. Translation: CASSLDSGGDE. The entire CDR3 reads CASSLDSGGDEQYF.

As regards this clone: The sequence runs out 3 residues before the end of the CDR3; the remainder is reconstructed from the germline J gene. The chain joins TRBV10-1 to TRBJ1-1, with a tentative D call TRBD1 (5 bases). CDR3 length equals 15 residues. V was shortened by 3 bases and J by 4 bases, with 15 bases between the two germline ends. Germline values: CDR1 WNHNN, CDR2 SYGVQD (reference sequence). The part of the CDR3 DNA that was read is TGCGCCAGCAGTGACCCTTCGGGGGTTGTCACTGAA. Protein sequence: CASSDPSGVVTE. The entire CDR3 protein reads CASSDPSGVVTEAFF.

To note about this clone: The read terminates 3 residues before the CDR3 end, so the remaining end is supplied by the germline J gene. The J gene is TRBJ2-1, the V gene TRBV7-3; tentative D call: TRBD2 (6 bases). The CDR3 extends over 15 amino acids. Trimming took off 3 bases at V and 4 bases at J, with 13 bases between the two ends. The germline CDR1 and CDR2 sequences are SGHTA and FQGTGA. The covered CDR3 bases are TGTGCCAGCAGCTTTACGGGGGTAGGGTACAATGAG. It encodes CASSFTGVGYNE. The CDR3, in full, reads CASSFTGVGYNEQFF.

The CDR3 protein is CASSLRASGGITDTQYF. The covered CDR3 bases are TGTGCCAGCAGCTTACGGGCTAGCGGGGGGATAACAGATACG. The chain has TRBV7-8 and TRBJ2-3; 11 bases are shared with TRBD2. The read halts 3 residues ahead of the CDR3 end, with the missing end drawn from the germline J gene. V was pared by 2 bases and J by 3 bases, with 7 bases of the junction left unmatched. Germline CDR1 reads SGHVS; CDR2 reads FQNEAQ. CDR3 length: 17 residues.

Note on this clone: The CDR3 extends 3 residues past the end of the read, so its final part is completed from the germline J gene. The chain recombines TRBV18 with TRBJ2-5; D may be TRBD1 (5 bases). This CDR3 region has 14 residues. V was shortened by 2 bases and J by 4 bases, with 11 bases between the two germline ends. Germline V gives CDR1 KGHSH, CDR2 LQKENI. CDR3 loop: CASSPMGRRETQYF. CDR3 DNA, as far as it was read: TGTGCCAGCTCACCAATGGGGCGGAGAGAGACC.

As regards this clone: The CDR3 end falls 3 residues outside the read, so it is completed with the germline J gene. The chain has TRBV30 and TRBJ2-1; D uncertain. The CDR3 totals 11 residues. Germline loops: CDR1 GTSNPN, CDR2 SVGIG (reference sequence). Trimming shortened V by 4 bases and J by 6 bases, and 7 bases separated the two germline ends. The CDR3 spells CAWTIANEQFF. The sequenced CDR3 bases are TGTGCCTGGACTATAGCCAATGAG.

CDR3 DNA (partial): TGTGCCAGCAGCACAAGACAGGCGCGA. Protein sequence: CASSTRQAR. In full, the CDR3 reads CASSTRQARLFF. V and J are TRBV11-2 and TRBJ1-4, with D perhaps TRBD1 (6 bases). The observed sequence ends 3 residues before the CDR3 terminus, with the missing tail filled in from the germline J gene. Germline CDR1 SGHAT, CDR2 FQNNGV. The CDR3 extends over 12 amino acids.

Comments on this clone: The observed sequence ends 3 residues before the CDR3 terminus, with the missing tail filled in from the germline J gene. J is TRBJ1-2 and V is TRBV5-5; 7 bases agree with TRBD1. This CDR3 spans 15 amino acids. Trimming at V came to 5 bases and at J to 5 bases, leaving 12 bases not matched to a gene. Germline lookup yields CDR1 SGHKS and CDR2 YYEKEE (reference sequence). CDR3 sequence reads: CASRDGTALYYGYTF. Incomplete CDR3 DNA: TGTGCCAGCAGGGACGGGACAGCGCTTTATTATGGC.

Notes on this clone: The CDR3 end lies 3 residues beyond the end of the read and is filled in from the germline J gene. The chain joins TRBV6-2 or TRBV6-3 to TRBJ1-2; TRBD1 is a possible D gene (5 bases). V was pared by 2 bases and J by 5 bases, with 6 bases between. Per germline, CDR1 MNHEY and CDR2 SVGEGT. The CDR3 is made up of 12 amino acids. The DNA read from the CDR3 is TGTGCCAGCAGTTACGGGACTTATGGC. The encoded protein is CASSYGTYG. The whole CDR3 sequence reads CASSYGTYGYTF.

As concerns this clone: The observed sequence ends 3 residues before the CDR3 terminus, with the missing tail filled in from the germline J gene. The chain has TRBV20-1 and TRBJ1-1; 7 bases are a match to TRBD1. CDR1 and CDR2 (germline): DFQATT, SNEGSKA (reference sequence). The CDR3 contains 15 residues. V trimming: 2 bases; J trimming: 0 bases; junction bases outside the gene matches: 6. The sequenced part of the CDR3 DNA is TGCAGTGCTAGAACCCACAGGGGATTGAACACTGAA. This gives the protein CSARTHRGLNTE. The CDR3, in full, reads CSARTHRGLNTEAFF.

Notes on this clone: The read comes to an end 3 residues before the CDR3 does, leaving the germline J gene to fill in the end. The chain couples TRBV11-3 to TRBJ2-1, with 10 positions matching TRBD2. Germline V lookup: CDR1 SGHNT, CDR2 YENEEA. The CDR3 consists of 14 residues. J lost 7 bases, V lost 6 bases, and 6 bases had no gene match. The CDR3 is CASRPAGGRNEQFF. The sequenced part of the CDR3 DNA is TGTGCCAGCAGACCAGCGGGGGGGCGGAATGAG.